This TCR beta chain derives from a study of response to subunit inactivated influenza vaccine. Study-wide findings and caveats: Authors suggested that a seasonal influenza vaccination recruits few new T cells each time.

CDR3 size: 18 residues. Germline CDR1 reads LGHNA; CDR2 reads YSLEER. Trimming stripped 0 bases from V and 3 bases from J, with 17 bases between. TCRdb fed the RT-PCR reads into MiXCR, producing one record per CDR3 protein. The sample gives some 500,000 distinct CDR3 sequences, 16% of which show up once; around 3% is in the top ten. This clonotype has more than one count but fewer than ten. The antigen is unknown. The chain is built from TRBV4-3 and TRBJ1-4, with no clear D. This clonotype originated in a man between 50 and 69 years old who received an inactivated influenza vaccine. Sample: CD4+ T cells sorted from PBMCs, taken less than 30 months after vaccination. The CDR3 protein is CASSQDHPVGSPNEKLFF. Here the CDR3 DNA reads TGCGCCAGCAGCCAAGATCATCCTGTGGGGAGTCCTAATGAAAAACTGTTTTTT.